These T cell receptor beta chains were read from a single sample in a study of response to subunit inactivated influenza vaccine. TCRdb fed the RT-PCR reads into MiXCR, producing one record per CDR3 protein. The sample yields about 650,000 distinct CDR3 sequences, approximately 15% seen once. The material was PBMCs from blood, obtained roughly 12 days after vaccination. These receptors were taken from a man aged 50 to 60 who received an inactivated influenza vaccine. CDR3s include the opening cysteine and the closing phenylalanine or tryptophan. Each record gives: D gene, V gene, J gene, clone size, CDR3 length, CDR3 protein, CDR3 DNA. A D gene is named only where the DNA matches it firmly. Not all rows give a size; the values are once, few, many and, for expanded clones, a class.

D: NA; V: TRBV12-3/TRBV12-4; J: TRBJ1-1; size: many; length: 14; CDR3: CASRPRRWDTEAFF; DNA: TGTGCCAGCCGCCCCCGCAGGTGGGACACTGAAGCTTTCTTT
D: NA; V: TRBV4-2; J: TRBJ1-4; size: NA; length: 16; CDR3: CASSQGVRDTNEKLFF; DNA: TGTGCCAGCAGCCAAGGTGTCAGGGACACTAATGAAAAACTGTTTTTT
D: NA; V: TRBV20-1; J: TRBJ1-5; size: NA; length: 15; CDR3: CSASSTGRFNQPQHF; DNA: TGCAGTGCTAGTTCTACAGGCCGCTTCAATCAGCCCCAGCATTTT
D: NA; V: TRBV2; J: TRBJ2-1; size: NA; length: 14; CDR3: CASNRDQPNNEQFF; DNA: TGTGCCAGCAATAGGGACCAGCCAAACAATGAGCAGTTCTTC
D: TRBD2; V: TRBV14; J: TRBJ2-5; size: NA; length: 16; CDR3: CASSQDLASGRKTQYF; DNA: TGTGCCAGCAGCCAAGATCTCGCTAGCGGGAGGAAGACCCAGTACTTC
D: TRBD2; V: TRBV4-2; J: TRBJ2-7; size: NA; length: 15; CDR3: CASSQDLAGGYEQYF; DNA: TGTGCCAGCAGCCAAGACCTAGCGGGAGGCTACGAGCAGTACTTC
D: TRBD2; V: TRBV14; J: TRBJ2-2; size: NA; length: 16; CDR3: CASSQVVGTTTGELFF; DNA: TGTGCCAGCAGCCAAGTAGTTGGGACTACGACCGGGGAGCTGTTTTTT
D: TRBD2; V: TRBV20-1; J: TRBJ2-1; size: NA; length: 13; CDR3: CSASGRNYNEQFF; DNA: TGCAGTGCTAGCGGGAGGAACTACAATGAGCAGTTCTTC
D: NA; V: TRBV10-3; J: TRBJ1-5; size: many; length: 13; CDR3: CAISDSGNQPQHF; DNA: TGTGCCATCAGTGATTCCGGGAATCAGCCCCAGCATTTT
D: NA; V: TRBV4-3; J: TRBJ2-1; size: NA; length: 13; CDR3: CASSQEGWNEQFF; DNA: TGCGCCAGCAGCCAAGAAGGGTGGAATGAGCAGTTCTTC
D: NA; V: TRBV2; J: TRBJ1-1; size: NA; length: 13; CDR3: CARGGQVNTEAFF; DNA: TGTGCCAGGGGGGGACAAGTAAACACTGAAGCTTTCTTT
D: TRBD2; V: TRBV12-3/TRBV12-4; J: TRBJ2-2; size: few; length: 17; CDR3: CASSSRALAGGTGELFF; DNA: TGTGCCAGCAGCTCAAGGGCCCTAGCGGGGGGCACCGGGGAGCTGTTTTTT
D: NA; V: TRBV9; J: TRBJ1-6; size: NA; length: 15; CDR3: CASSVEGQEYSPLHF; DNA: TGTGCCAGCAGCGTAGAAGGGCAGGAATATTCACCCCTCCACTTT
D: NA; V: TRBV7-8; J: TRBJ1-2; size: NA; length: 15; CDR3: CASSFLGLAGDGYTF; DNA: TGTGCCAGCAGCTTCCTCGGATTGGCAGGGGACGGCTACACCTTC
D: TRBD2; V: TRBV14; J: TRBJ2-1; size: few; length: 16; CDR3: CASSKLTSGSYNEQFF; DNA: TGTGCCAGCAGCAAACTGACTAGCGGCTCCTACAATGAGCAGTTCTTC
D: NA; V: TRBV20-1; J: TRBJ1-1; size: few; length: 13; CDR3: CSARRRQNTEAFF; DNA: TGCAGTGCAAGACGGCGGCAGAACACTGAAGCTTTCTTT
D: TRBD1; V: TRBV18; J: TRBJ2-7; size: few; length: 15; CDR3: CASSPPSGQGDEQYF; DNA: TGTGCCAGCTCACCACCATCCGGACAGGGGGACGAGCAGTACTTC
D: NA; V: TRBV6-1; J: TRBJ2-5; size: NA; length: 15; CDR3: CASSLQGGGLETQYF; DNA: TGTGCCAGCAGCCTCCAAGGGGGGGGACTGGAGACCCAGTACTTC
D: TRBD2; V: TRBV5-1; J: TRBJ2-5; size: many; length: 14; CDR3: CASSISGTRETQYF; DNA: TGCGCCAGCAGCATATCCGGGACTAGAGAGACCCAGTACTTC
D: NA; V: TRBV5-1; J: TRBJ1-1; size: many; length: 14; CDR3: CASSLRAPNTEAFF; DNA: TGCGCCAGCAGCTTGAGGGCCCCGAACACTGAAGCTTTCTTT
D: NA; V: TRBV5-1; J: TRBJ2-7; size: NA; length: 14; CDR3: CASSLRAPSYEQYF; DNA: TGCGCCAGCAGCCTCCGGGCCCCTTCCTACGAGCAGTACTTC
D: NA; V: TRBV27; J: TRBJ2-1; size: few; length: 15; CDR3: CASSLNRRPINEQFF; DNA: TGTGCCAGCAGTTTAAATCGGAGGCCAATCAATGAGCAGTTCTTC
D: NA; V: TRBV20-1; J: TRBJ2-1; size: few; length: 13; CDR3: CSAGAGGRNEQFF; DNA: TGCAGTGCCGGGGCTGGGGGCCGGAATGAGCAGTTCTTC
D: NA; V: TRBV11-2; J: TRBJ2-7; size: NA; length: 16; CDR3: CASSLDPNRAMREQYF; DNA: TGTGCCAGCAGCTTAGATCCTAATCGGGCCATGCGGGAGCAGTACTTC
D: TRBD1; V: TRBV10-3; J: TRBJ2-2; size: few; length: 15; CDR3: CAISDDRGLPGELFF; DNA: TGTGCCATCAGTGACGACAGGGGCTTACCCGGGGAGCTGTTTTTT
D: TRBD2; V: TRBV20-1; J: TRBJ2-4; size: few; length: 20; CDR3: CSARVDDVWTSGRGRNIQYF; DNA: TGCAGTGCTAGAGTAGATGATGTGTGGACTAGCGGGAGAGGGAGAAACATTCAGTACTTC
D: TRBD1; V: TRBV10-3; J: TRBJ2-7; size: NA; length: 13; CDR3: CAISGTGTYEQYF; DNA: TGTGCCATCTCCGGGACAGGGACCTACGAGCAGTACTTC
D: NA; V: TRBV7-6; J: TRBJ2-4; size: NA; length: 19; CDR3: CASSLAEKGVARAKNIQYF; DNA: TGTGCCAGCAGCTTAGCGGAGAAGGGAGTCGCAAGGGCCAAAAACATTCAGTACTTC
D: TRBD2; V: TRBV5-6; J: TRBJ2-3; size: NA; length: 15; CDR3: CASSWTSSTTDTQYF; DNA: TGTGCCAGCAGCTGGACTAGCTCAACCACAGATACGCAGTATTTT
D: NA; V: TRBV5-1; J: TRBJ2-1; size: many; length: 13; CDR3: CASSLGGVNEQFF; DNA: TGCGCCAGCAGCTTGGGTGGGGTCAATGAGCAGTTCTTC
D: NA; V: TRBV7-2; J: TRBJ1-4; size: few; length: 15; CDR3: CASSLVGARVEKLFF; DNA: TGTGCCAGCAGCTTAGTGGGGGCGAGAGTAGAAAAACTGTTTTTT
D: NA; V: TRBV29-1; J: TRBJ2-3; size: NA; length: 17; CDR3: CSVEVWQTSAYTDTQYF; DNA: TGCAGCGTTGAAGTGTGGCAGACTTCAGCTTACACAGATACGCAGTATTTT
D: NA; V: TRBV9; J: TRBJ2-4; size: NA; length: 16; CDR3: CASSVGPGTCGNIQYF; DNA: TGTGCCAGCAGCGTTGGCCCAGGGACTTGCGGAAACATTCAGTACTTC
D: NA; V: TRBV5-1; J: TRBJ2-2; size: NA; length: 15; CDR3: CASSLGVGDTGELFF; DNA: TGCGCCAGCAGCTTGGGCGTCGGGGACACCGGGGAGCTGTTTTTT
D: NA; V: TRBV29-1; J: TRBJ2-7; size: many; length: 14; CDR3: CSAKVGTSISEQYF; DNA: TGCAGCGCAAAAGTCGGGACTTCCATATCCGAGCAGTACTTC
D: NA; V: TRBV20-1; J: TRBJ2-1; size: NA; length: 14; CDR3: CSAGRGPSYNEQFF; DNA: TGCAGTGCTGGCCGGGGGCCCTCCTACAATGAGCAGTTCTTC